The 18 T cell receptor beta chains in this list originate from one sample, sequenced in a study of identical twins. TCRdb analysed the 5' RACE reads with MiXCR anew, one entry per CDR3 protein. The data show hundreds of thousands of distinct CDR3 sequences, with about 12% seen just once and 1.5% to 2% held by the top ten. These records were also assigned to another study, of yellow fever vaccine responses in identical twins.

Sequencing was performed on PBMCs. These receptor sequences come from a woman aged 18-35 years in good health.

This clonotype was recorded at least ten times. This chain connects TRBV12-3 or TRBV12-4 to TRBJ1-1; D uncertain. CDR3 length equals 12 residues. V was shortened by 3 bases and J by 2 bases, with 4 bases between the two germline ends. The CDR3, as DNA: TGTGCCAGCAGTTTTATCAACACTGAAGCTTTCTTT. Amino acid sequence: CASSFINTEAFF.

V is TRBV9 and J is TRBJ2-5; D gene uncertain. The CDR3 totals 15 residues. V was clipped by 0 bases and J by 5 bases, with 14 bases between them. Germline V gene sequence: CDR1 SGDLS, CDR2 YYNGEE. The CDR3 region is CASSVVNPGGETQYF. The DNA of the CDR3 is TGTGCCAGCAGCGTAGTCAATCCGGGTGGCGAGACCCAGTACTTC.

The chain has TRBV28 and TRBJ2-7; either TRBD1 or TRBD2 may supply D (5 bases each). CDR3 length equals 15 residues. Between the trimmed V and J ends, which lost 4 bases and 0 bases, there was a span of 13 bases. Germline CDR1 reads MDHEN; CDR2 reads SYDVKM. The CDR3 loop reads CASSSPGPLSYEQYV. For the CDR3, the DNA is TGTGCCAGCAGTTCACCGGGACCCCTCTCCTACGAGCAGTACGTC.

Written as DNA, the CDR3 is TGTGCCAGCAGCTTAACCGGACAGATTAATTCACCCCTCCACTTT. It is translated as CASSLTGQINSPLHF. The chain is built from TRBV7-3 and TRBJ1-6, with D possibly TRBD1 on 6 matching bases. This CDR3 is built from 15 residues. Trimming took off 0 bases at V and 6 bases at J, with 9 bases between the two ends. Germline-derived CDR1 and CDR2 are SGHTA and FQGTGA.

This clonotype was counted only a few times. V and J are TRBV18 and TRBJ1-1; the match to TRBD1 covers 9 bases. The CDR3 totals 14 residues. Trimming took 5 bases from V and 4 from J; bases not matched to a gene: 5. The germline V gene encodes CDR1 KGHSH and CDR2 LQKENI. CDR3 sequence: CASSGQGSATEAFF. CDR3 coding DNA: TGTGCCAGCTCAGGACAGGGGTCGGCCACTGAAGCTTTCTTT.

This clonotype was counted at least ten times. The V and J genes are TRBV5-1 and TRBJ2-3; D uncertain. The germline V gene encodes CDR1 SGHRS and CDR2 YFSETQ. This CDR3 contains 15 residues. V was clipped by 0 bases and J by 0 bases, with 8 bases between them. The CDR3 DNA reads TGCGCCAGCAGCTTGGGTCTACCTAGCACAGATACGCAGTATTTT. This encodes CASSLGLPSTDTQYF.

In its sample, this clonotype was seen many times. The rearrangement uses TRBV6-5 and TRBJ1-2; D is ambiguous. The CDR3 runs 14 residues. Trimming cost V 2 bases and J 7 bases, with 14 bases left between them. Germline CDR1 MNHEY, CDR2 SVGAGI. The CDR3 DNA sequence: TGTGCCAGCAGTTACCAAGGACTGCCACTTGGCTACACCTTC. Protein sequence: CASSYQGLPLGYTF.

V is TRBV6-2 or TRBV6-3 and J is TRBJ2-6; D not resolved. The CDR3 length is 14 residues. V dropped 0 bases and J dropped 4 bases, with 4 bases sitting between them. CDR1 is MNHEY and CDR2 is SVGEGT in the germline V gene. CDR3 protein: CASSYSMGANVLTF. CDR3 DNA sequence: TGTGCCAGCAGTTACTCCATGGGGGCCAACGTCCTGACTTTC.

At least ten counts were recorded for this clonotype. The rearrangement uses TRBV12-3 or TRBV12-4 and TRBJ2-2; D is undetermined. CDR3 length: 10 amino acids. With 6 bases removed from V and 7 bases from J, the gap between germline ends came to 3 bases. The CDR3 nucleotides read TGTGCCAGCAGGGGCGGGGAGCTGTTTTTT. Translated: CASRGGELFF.

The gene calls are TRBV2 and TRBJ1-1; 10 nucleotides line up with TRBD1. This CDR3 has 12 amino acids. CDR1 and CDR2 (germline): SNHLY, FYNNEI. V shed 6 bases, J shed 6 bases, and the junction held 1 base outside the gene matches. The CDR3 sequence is CASRGQGAEAFF. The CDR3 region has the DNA TGTGCCAGCAGAGGACAGGGGGCTGAAGCTTTCTTT.

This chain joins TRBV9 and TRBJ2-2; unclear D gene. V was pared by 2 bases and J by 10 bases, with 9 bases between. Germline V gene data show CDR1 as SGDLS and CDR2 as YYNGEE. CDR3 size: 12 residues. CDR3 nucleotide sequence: TGTGCCAGCAGCGTTGTGGCCGTGGAGCTGTTTTTT. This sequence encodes CASSVVAVELFF.

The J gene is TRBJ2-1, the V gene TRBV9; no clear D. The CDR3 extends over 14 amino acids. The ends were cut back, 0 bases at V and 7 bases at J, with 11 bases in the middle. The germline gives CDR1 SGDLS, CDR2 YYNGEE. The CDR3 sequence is CASSVGRLSNEQFF. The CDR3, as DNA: TGTGCCAGCAGCGTAGGGCGCCTATCAAATGAGCAGTTCTTC.

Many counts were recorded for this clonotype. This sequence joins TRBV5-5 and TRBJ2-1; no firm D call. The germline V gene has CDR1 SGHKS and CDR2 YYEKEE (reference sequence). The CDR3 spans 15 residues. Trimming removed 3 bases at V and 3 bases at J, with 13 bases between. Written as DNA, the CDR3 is TGTGCCAGCAGCTCCGCTTTTGAGGTCTACAATGAGCAGTTCTTC. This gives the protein CASSSAFEVYNEQFF.

The CDR3 region is CASSNSGGSGDTQYF. The CDR3 nucleotides read TGTGCCAGCAGCAATAGCGGGGGCTCCGGAGATACGCAGTATTTT. The chain carries TRBV7-6 and TRBJ2-3; 9 bases line up with TRBD2. The CDR3 totals 15 residues. The junction had 8 bases not matched to a gene; V was cut back by 5 bases and J by 5 bases. The germline V gene encodes CDR1 SGHVS and CDR2 FNYEAQ.

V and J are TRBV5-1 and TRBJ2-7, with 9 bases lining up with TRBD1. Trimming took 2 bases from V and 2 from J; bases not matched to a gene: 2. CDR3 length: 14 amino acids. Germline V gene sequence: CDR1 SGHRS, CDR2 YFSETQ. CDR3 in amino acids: CASSFGTGTYEQYV. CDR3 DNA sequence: TGCGCCAGCAGCTTTGGGACAGGGACCTACGAGCAGTACGTC.

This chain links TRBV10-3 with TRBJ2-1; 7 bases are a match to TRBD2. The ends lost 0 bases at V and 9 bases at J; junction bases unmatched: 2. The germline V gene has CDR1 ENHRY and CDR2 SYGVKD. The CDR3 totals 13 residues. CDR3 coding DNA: TGTGCCATCAGTGAGTCTCAGCGGGGTGAGCAGTTCTTC. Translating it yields CAISESQRGEQFF.

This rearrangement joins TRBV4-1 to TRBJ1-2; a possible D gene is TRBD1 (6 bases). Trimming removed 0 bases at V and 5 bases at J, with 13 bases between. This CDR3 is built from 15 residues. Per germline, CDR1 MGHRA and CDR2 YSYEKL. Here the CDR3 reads CASSQDLRTVYGYTF. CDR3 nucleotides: TGCGCCAGCAGCCAAGATCTACGGACAGTGTATGGCTACACCTTC.

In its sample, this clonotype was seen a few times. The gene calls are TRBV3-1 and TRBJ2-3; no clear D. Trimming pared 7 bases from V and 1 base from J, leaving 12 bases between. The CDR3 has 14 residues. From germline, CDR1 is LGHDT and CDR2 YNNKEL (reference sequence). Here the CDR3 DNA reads TGTGCCAGCAAGGGCCCTAGGGGCACAGATACGCAGTATTTT. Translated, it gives CASKGPRGTDTQYF.